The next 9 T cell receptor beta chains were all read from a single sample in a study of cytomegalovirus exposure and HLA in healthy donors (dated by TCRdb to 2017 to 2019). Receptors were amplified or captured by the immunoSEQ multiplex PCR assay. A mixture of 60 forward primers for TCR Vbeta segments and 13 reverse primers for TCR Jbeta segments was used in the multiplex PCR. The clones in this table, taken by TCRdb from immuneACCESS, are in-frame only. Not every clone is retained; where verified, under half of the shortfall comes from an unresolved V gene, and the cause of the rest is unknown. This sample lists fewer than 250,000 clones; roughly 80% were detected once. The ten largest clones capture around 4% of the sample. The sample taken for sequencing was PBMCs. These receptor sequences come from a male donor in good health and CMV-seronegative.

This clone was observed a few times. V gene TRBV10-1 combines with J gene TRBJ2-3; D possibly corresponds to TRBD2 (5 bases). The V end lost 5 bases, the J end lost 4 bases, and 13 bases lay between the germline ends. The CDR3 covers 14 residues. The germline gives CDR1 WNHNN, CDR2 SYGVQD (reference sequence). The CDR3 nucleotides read TGCGCCAGCAGTTCAGAGGGCAGGTCAGATACGCAGTATTTT. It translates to CASSSEGRSDTQYF.

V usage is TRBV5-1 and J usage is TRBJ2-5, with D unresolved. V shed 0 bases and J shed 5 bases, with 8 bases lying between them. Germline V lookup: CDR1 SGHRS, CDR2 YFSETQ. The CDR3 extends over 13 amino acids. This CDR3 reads CASSLGQMETQYF. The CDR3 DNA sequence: TGCGCCAGCAGCTTGGGCCAGATGGAGACCCAGTACTTC.

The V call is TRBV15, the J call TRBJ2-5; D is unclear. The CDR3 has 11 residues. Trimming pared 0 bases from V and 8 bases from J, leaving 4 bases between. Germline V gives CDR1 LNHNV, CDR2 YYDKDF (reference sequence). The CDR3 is CATSRDITQYF. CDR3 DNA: TGTGCCACCAGCAGAGATATAACCCAGTACTTC. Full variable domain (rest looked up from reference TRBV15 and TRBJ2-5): DAMVIQNPRYQVTQFGKPVTLSCSQTLNHNVMYWYQQKSSQAPKLLFHYYDKDFNNEADTPDNFQSRRPNTSFCFLDIRSPGLGDTAMYLCATSRDITQYFGPGTRLLVL.

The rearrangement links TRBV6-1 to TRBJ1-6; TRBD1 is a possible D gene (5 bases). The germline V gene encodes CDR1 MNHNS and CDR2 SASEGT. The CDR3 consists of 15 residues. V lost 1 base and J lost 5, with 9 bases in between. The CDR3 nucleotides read TGTGCCAGCAGTGAAGGTCAGGGCCATAATTCACCCCTCCACTTT. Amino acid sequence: CASSEGQGHNSPLHF.

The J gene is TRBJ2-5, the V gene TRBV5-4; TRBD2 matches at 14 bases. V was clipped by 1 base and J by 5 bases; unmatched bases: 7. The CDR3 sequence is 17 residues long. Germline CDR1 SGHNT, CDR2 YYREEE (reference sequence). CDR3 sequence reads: CASSLMGLAGVRETQYF. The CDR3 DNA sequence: TGTGCCAGCAGCTTGATGGGACTAGCGGGAGTACGGGAGACCCAGTACTTC.

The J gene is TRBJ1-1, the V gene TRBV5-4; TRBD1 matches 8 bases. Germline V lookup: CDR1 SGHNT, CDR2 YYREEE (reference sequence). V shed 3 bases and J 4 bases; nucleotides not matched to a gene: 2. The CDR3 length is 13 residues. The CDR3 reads CASSSDRVTEAFF. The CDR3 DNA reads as TGTGCCAGCAGCTCGGACAGGGTCACTGAAGCTTTCTTT.

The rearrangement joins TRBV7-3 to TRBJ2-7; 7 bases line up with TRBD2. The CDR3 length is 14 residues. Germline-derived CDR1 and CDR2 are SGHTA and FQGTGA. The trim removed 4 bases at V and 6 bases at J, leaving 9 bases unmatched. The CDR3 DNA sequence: TGTGCCAGCAGCTCCGGGACTATTCGCTCCGAGCAGTACTTC. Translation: CASSSGTIRSEQYF. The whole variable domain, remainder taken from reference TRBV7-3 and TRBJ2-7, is GAGVSQTPSNKVTEKGKYVELRCDPISGHTALYWYRQSLGQGPEFLIYFQGTGAADDSGLPNDRFFAVRPEGSVSTLKIQRTERGDSAVYLCASSSGTIRSEQYFGPGTRLTVT.

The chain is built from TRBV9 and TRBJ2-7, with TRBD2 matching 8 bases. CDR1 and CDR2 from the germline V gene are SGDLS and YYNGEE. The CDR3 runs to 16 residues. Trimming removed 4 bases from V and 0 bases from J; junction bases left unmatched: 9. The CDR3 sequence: CASSPQAGVTSYEQYF. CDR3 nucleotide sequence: TGTGCCAGCAGCCCCCAAGCGGGAGTAACCTCCTACGAGCAGTACTTC.

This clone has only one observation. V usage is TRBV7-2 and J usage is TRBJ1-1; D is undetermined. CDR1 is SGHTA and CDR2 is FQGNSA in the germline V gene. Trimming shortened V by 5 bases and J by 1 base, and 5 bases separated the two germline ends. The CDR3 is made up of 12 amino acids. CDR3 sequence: CASSTPNTEAFF. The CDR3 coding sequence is TGTGCCAGCAGCACACCGAACACTGAAGCTTTCTTT.